This T cell receptor (beta chain) was recorded in a study of blood T cell repertoires in COVID-19. Study-wide context: From the United States, Italy and Spain came samples of acute and convalescent COVID-19. The cDNA or gDNA used as material had been derived from T cells, B-cell-depleted T cells, or PBMCs.

As handled by the study authors: Cell counts per sample came from amplifying reference gene primers. TCRdb's copy holds only in-frame clones and misses some; the assay was immunoSEQ multiplex PCR. V and J calls and clone size come straight from that table; D and trimming were deduced from the DNA. The table shows approximately 210,000 clones, with around 81% occurring only once. Trimming removed 3 bases at V and 1 base at J, with 12 bases between. CDR3 length: 15 residues. Germline V CDR1 and CDR2: MNHNS, SASEGT. Cohort placement rested on clinical history that participants reported themselves. This chain connects TRBV6-1 to TRBJ1-1; D is possibly TRBD1 (6 bases). This sequence originates from a man aged 25-40 years with acute COVID-19. The source material was PBMCs or T cells enriched from blood (not recorded which). The CDR3 reads CASSDLPGQNTEAFF. Written as DNA, the CDR3 is TGTGCCAGCAGTGACCTTCCGGGACAGAACACTGAAGCTTTCTTT.